This TCR beta chain came from a study of CDR3 diversity in severe acne. V gave up 0 bases and J gave up 4 bases, with 11 bases separating them. Per germline, CDR1 SGHRS and CDR2 YFSETQ. This CDR3 has 16 residues. This clonotype occurred many times. TCRdb reanalysed the PCR reads using MiXCR and keeps one entry per CDR3 protein. The table has approximately 90,000 distinct CDR3 sequences, about half seen once. The material sequenced was blood. The origin of this receptor is a male donor with severe acne vulgaris. The V and J genes are TRBV5-1 and TRBJ2-6; D is possibly TRBD2 (6 bases). This chain's CDR3 is CASSLARDSGANVLTF. The CDR3 region has the DNA TGCGCCAGCAGCTTGGCCAGGGACTCAGGGGCCAACGTCCTGACTTTC.